The source of this T cell receptor (beta chain) is a study of shared clonotypes between healthy human individuals. The V gene's germline CDR1 is MDHEN and CDR2 SYDVKM. The length of the CDR3 is 16 residues. Clones were read by immunoSEQ multiplex PCR, and TCRdb kept only the in-frame ones, dropping some. The sample has roughly 640,000 clones, more than 95% seen once; the top ten hold about 0.06%. The study separated CD4+ cells into CD45RA+ naive and CD45RA-negative memory subsets. The sample taken for sequencing was naive CD4+ T cells sorted from blood. Subset described: CD45RA+ positively selected. This chain uses TRBV28 with TRBJ2-5, with 7 bases fitting TRBD2. The assigned J gene may be wrong: the sequence end matches TRBJ2-7 better. The source of this sequence is a woman younger than 45 in good health. In DNA, the CDR3 is TGTGCCAGCAGTTTATCTATTGGGAGGGCCCCCTACGAGCAGTACTTC. Amino acid sequence: CASSLSIGRAPYEQYF.